This TCR beta chain emerged from a study of identifying expanded T cells in peripheral blood. Overall study results and limits: Approximately two-week clone count variance significantly increased as total template count grew. About 1.2 clones differed between technical replicates, versus around 15 and 19 over time.

No infections or other immune events were documented during collection. As for this clone: Its target is not known.

TCRdb's copy holds only in-frame clones and misses some; the assay was immunoSEQ multiplex PCR. The data hold some 90,000 clones, with around 90% observed a single time. Germline lookup yields CDR1 SGDLS and CDR2 YYNGEE. CDR3 length equals 16 residues. V gave up 6 bases and J gave up 5 bases; unmatched junction bases: 15. Sequenced material: blood. This chain links TRBV9 with TRBJ2-5; 8 bases align to TRBD2. This clonotype was sampled from a person between 18 and 69 years old in good health. The CDR3 here is CASTPSGGARFETQYF. DNA for the CDR3: TGTGCCAGCACCCCCTCGGGGGGGGCGCGGTTCGAGACCCAGTACTTC.